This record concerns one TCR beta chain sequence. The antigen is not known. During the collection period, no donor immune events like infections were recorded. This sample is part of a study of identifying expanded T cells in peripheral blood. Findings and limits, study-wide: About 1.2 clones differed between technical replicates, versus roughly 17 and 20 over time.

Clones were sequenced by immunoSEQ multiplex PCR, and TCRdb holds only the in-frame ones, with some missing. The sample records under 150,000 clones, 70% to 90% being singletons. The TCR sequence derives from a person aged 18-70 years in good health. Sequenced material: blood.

The CDR3 protein is CASSLVTGGSYEQYF. CDR3 DNA sequence: TGTGCCAGCAGCTTAGTCACAGGAGGTTCCTACGAGCAGTACTTC. The chain employs TRBV7-2 and TRBJ2-7, with D perhaps matching TRBD1 or TRBD2 (5 bases each). V shed 1 base and J shed 1 base, with 11 bases lying between them. Germline V gene lookup returns CDR1 SGHTA and CDR2 FQGNSA. The CDR3 is 15 amino acids.